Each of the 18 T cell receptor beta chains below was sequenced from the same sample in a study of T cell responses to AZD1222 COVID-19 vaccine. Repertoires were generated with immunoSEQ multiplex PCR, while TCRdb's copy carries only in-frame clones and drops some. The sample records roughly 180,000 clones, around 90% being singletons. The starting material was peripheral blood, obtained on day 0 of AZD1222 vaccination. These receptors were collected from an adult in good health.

CDR3 DNA: TGTGCCGGACAGGGGGCTAATAATGAGCAGTTCTTC. Its protein product is CAGQGANNEQFF. The chain recombines TRBV2 with TRBJ2-1; 11 nucleotides agree with TRBD1. The V and J ends lost 11 bases and 7 bases, in that order; junction bases with no gene match: 4. CDR3 size: 12 residues. Looked up from germline, CDR1 is SNHLY and CDR2 is FYNNEI. Full variable domain (missing parts from reference TRBV2 and TRBJ2-1): EPEVTQTPSHQVTQMGQEVILRCVPISNHLYFYWYRQILGQKVEFLVSFYNNEISEKSEIFDDQFSVERPDGSNFTLKIRSTKLEDSAMYFCAGQGANNEQFFGPGTRLTVL.

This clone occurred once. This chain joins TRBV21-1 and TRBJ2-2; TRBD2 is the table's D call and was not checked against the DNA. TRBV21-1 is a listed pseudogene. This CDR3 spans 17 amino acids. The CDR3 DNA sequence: TGTGCCAGCGCCATTGTGAAGACCGGCGGGAGCACCGGGGAGCTGTTTTTT. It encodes CASAIVKTGGSTGELFF.

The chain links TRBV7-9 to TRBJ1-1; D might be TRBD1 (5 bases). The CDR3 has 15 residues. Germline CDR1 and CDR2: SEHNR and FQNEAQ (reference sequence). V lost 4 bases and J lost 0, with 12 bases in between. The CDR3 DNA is TGTGCCAGCAGCTCTGTGGGGCAGTTGAACACTGAAGCTTTCTTT. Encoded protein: CASSSVGQLNTEAFF. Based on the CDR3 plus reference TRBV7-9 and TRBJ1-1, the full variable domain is DTGVSQNPRHKITKRGQNVTFRCDPISEHNRLYWYRQTLGQGPEFLTYFQNEAQLEKSRLLSDRFSAERPKGSFSTLEIQRTEQGDSAMYLCASSSVGQLNTEAFFGQGTRLTVV.

CDR3 sequence (DNA): TGCGCCAGCAGCCCCGACAGGTTTGGGGCCGGGGAGCTGTTTTTT. This encodes CASSPDRFGAGELFF. The chain combines TRBV5-1 with TRBJ2-2; a possible D gene is TRBD1 (6 bases). Germline CDR1 is SGHRS and CDR2 is YFSETQ. This CDR3 contains 15 residues. Trimming left V 4 bases short and J 6 bases short, with 16 bases between.

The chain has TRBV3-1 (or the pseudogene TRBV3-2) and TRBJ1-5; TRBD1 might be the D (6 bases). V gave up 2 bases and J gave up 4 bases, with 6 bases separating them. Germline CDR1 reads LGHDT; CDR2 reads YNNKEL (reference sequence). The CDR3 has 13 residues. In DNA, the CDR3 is TGTGCCAGCAGCCAACAGGGGAATCAGCCCCAGCATTTT. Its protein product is CASSQQGNQPQHF.

The DNA of the CDR3 is TGTGCCAGTAGCCAGAGGGGAGGGGACTCCTACGAGCAGTACTTC. Residues: CASSQRGGDSYEQYF. The gene calls are TRBV19 and TRBJ2-7, with TRBD2 identical over 7 bases. V dropped 6 bases and J dropped 0; count of bases not matched to a gene: 8. Germline loops: CDR1 LNHDA, CDR2 SQIVND (reference sequence). The CDR3 runs 15 residues.

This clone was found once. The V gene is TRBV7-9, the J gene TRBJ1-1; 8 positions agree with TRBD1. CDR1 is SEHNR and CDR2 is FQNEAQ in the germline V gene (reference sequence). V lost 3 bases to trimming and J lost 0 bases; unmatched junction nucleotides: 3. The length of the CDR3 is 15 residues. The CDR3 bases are TGTGCCAGCAGCTTGTCAGGGGGCCTGAACACTGAAGCTTTCTTT. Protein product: CASSLSGGLNTEAFF.

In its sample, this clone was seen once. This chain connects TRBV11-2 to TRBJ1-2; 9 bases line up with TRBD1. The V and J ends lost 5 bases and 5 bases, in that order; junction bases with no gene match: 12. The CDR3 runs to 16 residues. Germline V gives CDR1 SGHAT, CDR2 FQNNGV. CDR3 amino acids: CASSPNAGTGYYGYTF. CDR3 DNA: TGTGCCAGCAGCCCTAACGCCGGGACAGGGTATTATGGCTACACCTTC.

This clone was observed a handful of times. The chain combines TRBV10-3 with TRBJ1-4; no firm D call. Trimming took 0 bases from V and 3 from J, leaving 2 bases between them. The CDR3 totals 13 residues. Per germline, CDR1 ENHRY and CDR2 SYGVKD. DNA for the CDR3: TGTGCCATCAGTGAGTCTTCTAATGAAAAACTGTTTTTT. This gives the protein CAISESSNEKLFF.

DNA of the CDR3: TGTGCCAGCAGCCGACAGAGCTCAGGAAACACCATATATTTT. Residues: CASSRQSSGNTIYF. V and J are TRBV7-6 and TRBJ1-3; tentative D call: TRBD1 (5 bases). The CDR3 is 14 residues long. Trimming cost V 5 bases and J 4 bases, with 12 bases left between them. CDR1 is SGHVS, CDR2 FNYEAQ, per germline.

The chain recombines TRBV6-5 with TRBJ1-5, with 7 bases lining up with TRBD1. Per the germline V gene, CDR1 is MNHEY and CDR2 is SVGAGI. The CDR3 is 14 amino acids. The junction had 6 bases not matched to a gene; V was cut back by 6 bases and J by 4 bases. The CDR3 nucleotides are TGTGCCAGCAGCCCGGGACAGCCGAATCAGCCCCAGCATTTT. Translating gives CASSPGQPNQPQHF.

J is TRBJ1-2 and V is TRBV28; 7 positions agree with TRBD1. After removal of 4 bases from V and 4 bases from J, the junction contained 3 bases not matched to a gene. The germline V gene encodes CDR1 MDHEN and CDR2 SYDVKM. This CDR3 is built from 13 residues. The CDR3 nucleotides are TGTGCCAGCAGTTCTGACAGGGCCTATGGCTACACCTTC. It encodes CASSSDRAYGYTF.

The CDR3 DNA sequence: TGTGCCGCCACAGGGGCGAGTAACTATGGCTACACCTTC. Protein product: CAATGASNYGYTF. The rearrangement uses TRBV19 and TRBJ1-2, with 7 nucleotides matching TRBD1. V shed 11 bases and J 1 base; nucleotides not matched to a gene: 7. CDR3 length: 13 residues. Germline CDR1 is LNHDA and CDR2 is SQIVND (reference sequence).

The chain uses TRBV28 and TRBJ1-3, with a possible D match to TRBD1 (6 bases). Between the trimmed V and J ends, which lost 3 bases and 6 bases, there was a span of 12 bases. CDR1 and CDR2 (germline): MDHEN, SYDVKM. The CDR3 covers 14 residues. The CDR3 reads CASSLDQGTNTIYF. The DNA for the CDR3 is TGTGCCAGCAGTTTGGACCAGGGGACAAACACCATATATTTT.

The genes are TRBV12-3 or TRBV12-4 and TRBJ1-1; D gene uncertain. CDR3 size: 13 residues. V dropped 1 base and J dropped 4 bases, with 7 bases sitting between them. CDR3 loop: CASSLGRSTEAFF. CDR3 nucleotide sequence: TGTGCCAGCAGTTTAGGTAGGTCCACTGAAGCTTTCTTT.

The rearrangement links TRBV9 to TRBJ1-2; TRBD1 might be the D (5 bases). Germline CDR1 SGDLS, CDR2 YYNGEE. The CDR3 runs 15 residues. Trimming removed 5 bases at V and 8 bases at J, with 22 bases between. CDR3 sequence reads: CASSGQGYGTWGYTF. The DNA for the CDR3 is TGTGCCAGCAGTGGGCAGGGATACGGAACGTGGGGCTACACCTTC.

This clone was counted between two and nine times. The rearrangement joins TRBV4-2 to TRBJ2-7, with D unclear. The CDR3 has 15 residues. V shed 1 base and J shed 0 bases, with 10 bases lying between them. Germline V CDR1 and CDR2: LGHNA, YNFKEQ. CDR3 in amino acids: CASSQGARYSYEQYF. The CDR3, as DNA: TGTGCCAGCAGCCAAGGGGCGAGGTACTCCTACGAGCAGTACTTC.

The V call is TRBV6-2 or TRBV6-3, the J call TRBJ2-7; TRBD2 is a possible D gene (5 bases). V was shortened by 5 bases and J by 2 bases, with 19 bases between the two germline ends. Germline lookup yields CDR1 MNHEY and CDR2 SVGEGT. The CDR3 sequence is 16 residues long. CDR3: CASSPYGGELPYEQYF. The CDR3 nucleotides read TGTGCCAGCAGTCCCTACGGAGGCGAACTACCCTACGAGCAGTACTTC.